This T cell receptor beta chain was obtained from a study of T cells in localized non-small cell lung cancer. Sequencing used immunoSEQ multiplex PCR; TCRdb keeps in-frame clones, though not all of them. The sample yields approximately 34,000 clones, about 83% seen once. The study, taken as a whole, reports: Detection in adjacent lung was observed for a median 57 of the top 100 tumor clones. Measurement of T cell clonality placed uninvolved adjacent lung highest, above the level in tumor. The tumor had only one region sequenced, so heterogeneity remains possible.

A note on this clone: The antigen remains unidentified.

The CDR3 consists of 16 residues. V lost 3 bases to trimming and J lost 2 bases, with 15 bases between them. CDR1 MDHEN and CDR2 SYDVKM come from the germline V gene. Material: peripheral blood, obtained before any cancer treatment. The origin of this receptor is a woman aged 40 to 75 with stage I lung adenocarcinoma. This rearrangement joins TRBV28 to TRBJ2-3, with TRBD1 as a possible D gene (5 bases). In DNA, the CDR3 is TGTGCCAGCAGTTTGGGTCCAGGGATTCTCACAGATACGCAGTATTTT. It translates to CASSLGPGILTDTQYF.